The next 31 T cell receptor beta chains were all read from a single sample in a study of OX40 agonist ivuxolimab in advanced cancers. Repertoires were generated with immunoSEQ multiplex PCR, while TCRdb's copy carries only in-frame clones and drops some. The sample carries tens of thousands of clones, 84% recorded once. The material was CD4+ or CD8+ T cells sorted from blood, obtained in a trial of the OX40 agonist ivuxolimab. The receptors were gathered from an adult with an advanced solid tumor such as melanoma, head and neck, liver or kidney cancer.

The rearrangement links TRBV9 to TRBJ2-2; TRBD2 is a possible D gene (6 bases). Deletions cut 5 bases from V and 3 bases from J, with 17 bases between. Looked up from germline, CDR1 is SGDLS and CDR2 is YYNGEE. The CDR3 totals 16 residues. The CDR3 is CASSPSVREDTGELFF. The DNA for the CDR3 is TGTGCCAGCAGTCCCTCAGTCAGGGAGGACACCGGGGAGCTGTTTTTT. The whole variable domain, remainder taken from reference TRBV9 and TRBJ2-2, is DSGVTQTPKHLITATGQRVTLRCSPRSGDLSVYWYQQSLDQGLQFLIQYYNGEERAKGNILERFSAQQFPDLHSELNLSSLELGDSALYFCASSPSVREDTGELFFGEGSRLTVL.

V gene TRBV9 combines with J gene TRBJ2-2; TRBD2 agrees at 8 bases. From germline, CDR1 is SGDLS and CDR2 YYNGEE. There are 16 residues in the CDR3. V dropped 0 bases and J dropped 3; count of bases not matched to a gene: 4. CDR3 DNA sequence: TGTGCCAGCAGCGTAGCTCCAGCGGGGGACACCGGGGAGCTGTTTTTT. Translated: CASSVAPAGDTGELFF.

V usage is TRBV7-6 and J usage is TRBJ2-2, with 7 bases that match TRBD1. V lost 3 bases to trimming and J lost 5 bases; unmatched junction nucleotides: 15. From germline, CDR1 is SGHVS and CDR2 FNYEAQ. The CDR3 has 18 amino acids. CDR3 DNA sequence: TGTGCCAGCAGCTTGCGGACAGGTTCGGCGACGGGGACCGGGGAGCTGTTTTTT. Amino acids: CASSLRTGSATGTGELFF.

The chain joins TRBV7-9 to TRBJ2-1; 8 positions match TRBD2. The CDR3 contains 16 residues. J was trimmed by 7 bases and V by 5 bases; bases with no gene match: 13. Germline V gives CDR1 SEHNR, CDR2 FQNEAQ (reference sequence). The CDR3 is CASSPRGSGGGNEQFF. The CDR3 coding sequence is TGTGCCAGCAGCCCCCGCGGAAGCGGGGGCGGGAATGAGCAGTTCTTC.

This clone was found a few times. The rearrangement joins TRBV18 to TRBJ1-1, with no clear D. V was shortened by 3 bases and J by 3 bases, with 8 bases between the two germline ends. The CDR3 consists of 13 residues. The germline CDR1 and CDR2 sequences are KGHSH and LQKENI. The CDR3 DNA follows: TGTGCCAGCTCACCCGGGGAGGACACTGAAGCTTTCTTT. It specifies CASSPGEDTEAFF.

This sequence joins TRBV7-2 and TRBJ2-5; a possible D gene is TRBD2 (6 bases). The V gene's germline CDR1 is SGHTA and CDR2 FQGNSA. The CDR3 has 14 amino acids. The V and J ends lost 1 base and 3 bases respectively, with 9 bases between them. In DNA form, the CDR3 reads TGTGCCAGCAGCTTAGGGCGGGGTAAAGAGACCCAGTACTTC. Protein: CASSLGRGKETQYF. Full variable domain (missing parts from reference TRBV7-2 and TRBJ2-5): GAGVSQSPSNKVTEKGKDVELRCDPISGHTALYWYRQSLGQGLEFLIYFQGNSAPDKSGLPSDRFSAERTGGSVSTLTIQRTQQEDSAVYLCASSLGRGKETQYFGPGTRLLVL.

This chain uses TRBV20-1 with TRBJ2-1; D remains unclear. Germline CDR1 DFQATT, CDR2 SNEGSKA (reference sequence). Trimming removed 0 bases at V and 9 bases at J, with 6 bases between. This CDR3 is built from 11 residues. CDR3 residues: CSARERSEQFF. The DNA of the CDR3 is TGCAGTGCTAGAGAGAGGAGTGAGCAGTTCTTC.

The chain employs TRBV25-1 and TRBJ2-7; TRBD1 aligns across 9 bases. This CDR3 has 17 residues. CDR1 and CDR2 from the germline V gene are MGHDK and SYGVNS. V dropped 3 bases and J dropped 3; count of bases not matched to a gene: 12. The CDR3: CASSDPRGGTGLYEQYF. The CDR3 nucleotides are TGTGCCAGCAGTGATCCGAGAGGGGGGACAGGGCTCTACGAGCAGTACTTC.

Only one count was recorded for this clone. V and J are TRBV5-4 and TRBJ2-1, with 8 bases matching TRBD1. V lost 2 bases, J lost 4 bases, and 2 bases stayed unmatched. The germline V gene has CDR1 SGHNT and CDR2 YYREEE (reference sequence). The CDR3 covers 14 residues. As DNA, the CDR3 is TGTGCCAGCAGCTTATGGACAGGGTACAATGAGCAGTTCTTC. As protein: CASSLWTGYNEQFF.

For this clone: Its ends do not fully match the called genes, so a read error is possible. The chain links TRBV11-2 to TRBJ1-4, with D possibly matching TRBD1 (6 bases). CDR3 length: 14 amino acids. The germline V gene encodes CDR1 SGHAT and CDR2 FQNNGV. The CDR3 loop reads CVSSLGGGVEKLFF. The CDR3 DNA sequence: TGTGTCAGCAGCTTAGGTGGGGGCGTGGAAAAACTGTTTTTT.

The chain links TRBV5-1 to TRBJ2-4; 12 nucleotides agree with TRBD1. CDR3 length: 14 residues. The germline gives CDR1 SGHRS, CDR2 YFSETQ. V shed 4 bases and J 7 bases; nucleotides not matched to a gene: 3. DNA for the CDR3: TGCGCCAGCAGCCCGGGACAGGGGGCGAACATTCAGTACTTC. Amino acids: CASSPGQGANIQYF.

This chain uses TRBV27 with TRBJ1-2; possible D gene TRBD1, 5 bases. Trimming took 6 bases from V and 4 from J, leaving 9 bases between them. Looked up from germline, CDR1 is MNHEY and CDR2 is SMNVEV (reference sequence). This CDR3 has 12 residues. The CDR3, as DNA: TGTGCCAGCAGGTCAGGGCGCTATGGCTACACCTTC. It yields the protein CASRSGRYGYTF.

This sequence joins TRBV4-2 and TRBJ1-4; 8 nucleotides match TRBD1. The germline gives CDR1 LGHNA, CDR2 YNFKEQ. This CDR3 comprises 17 residues. V shed 3 bases, J shed 2 bases, and the junction held 8 bases outside the gene matches. The CDR3 region is CASSHVSQGATNEKLFF. The CDR3 coding sequence is TGTGCCAGCAGCCACGTATCCCAGGGGGCGACTAATGAAAAACTGTTTTTT.

This clone showed up just a few times. The V and J genes are TRBV5-1 and TRBJ2-7; 7 nucleotides align to TRBD1. CDR3 length equals 16 residues. The germline V gene has CDR1 SGHRS and CDR2 YFSETQ. Trimming at V came to 3 bases and at J to 2 bases, leaving 11 bases not matched to a gene. The CDR3 region is CASSSSVDRRAYEQYF. DNA for the CDR3: TGCGCCAGCAGCTCGTCTGTGGACAGGCGGGCCTACGAGCAGTACTTC. The full variable domain, its missing parts supplied by reference TRBV5-1 and TRBJ2-7, is KAGVTQTPRYLIKTRGQQVTLSCSPISGHRSVSWYQQTPGQGLQFLFEYFSETQRNKGNFPGRFSGRQFSNSRSEMNVSTLELGDSALYLCASSSSVDRRAYEQYFGPGTRLTVT.

J is TRBJ1-2 and V is TRBV10-3, with D hard to call. The CDR3 has 16 amino acids. The V and J ends lost 5 bases and 0 bases respectively, with 16 bases between them. The V gene's germline CDR1 is ENHRY and CDR2 SYGVKD. DNA for the CDR3: TGTGCCATCAGTATGACCGACGGAAACTCTAACTATGGCTACACCTTC. Its translation: CAISMTDGNSNYGYTF.

J is TRBJ1-1 and V is TRBV10-3, with TRBD1 matching 7 bases. The CDR3 covers 13 residues. The V and J ends lost 10 bases and 1 base, in that order; junction bases with no gene match: 6. From germline, CDR1 is ENHRY and CDR2 SYGVKD. The CDR3 DNA reads as TGTGCCACCACAGGGGTCGGGAACACTGAAGCTTTCTTT. It specifies CATTGVGNTEAFF.

This clone was detected a few times. The chain links TRBV19 to TRBJ1-6; 8 bases are shared with TRBD1. CDR1 is LNHDA and CDR2 is SQIVND in the germline V gene (reference sequence). The CDR3 spans 16 residues. Germline trimming cut 5 bases from V and 9 bases from J; bases unmatched to any gene: 12. CDR3 region: CASSLPRQGSTSPLHF. DNA of the CDR3: TGTGCCAGTAGTCTCCCCCGACAGGGGTCTACTTCACCCCTCCACTTT.

J is TRBJ2-7 and V is TRBV7-2; D gene unclear. The V and J ends lost 3 bases and 6 bases respectively, with 12 bases between them. This CDR3 has 13 amino acids. Germline values: CDR1 SGHTA, CDR2 FQGNSA. CDR3 nucleotides: TGTGCCAGCAGCTTGGGGTACGCACGCGAGCAGTACTTC. This gives the protein CASSLGYAREQYF.

This clone was seen just once. The rearrangement joins TRBV7-2 to TRBJ1-5; 10 bases match TRBD1. Germline CDR1 SGHTA, CDR2 FQGNSA. The CDR3 has 16 residues. Unmatched junction bases numbered 6, after V lost 3 bases and J lost 4 bases. The CDR3 spells CASSFTGTGANQPQHF. CDR3 nucleotides: TGTGCCAGCAGCTTTACCGGGACAGGGGCGAATCAGCCCCAGCATTTT.

This CDR3 is CASSEPGHVSYEQYF. CDR3 bases: TGCGCCAGCAGTGAGCCTGGACATGTCTCCTACGAGCAGTACTTC. V and J are TRBV10-2 and TRBJ2-7, with D perhaps TRBD1 (5 bases). Trimming pared 2 bases from V and 0 bases from J, leaving 11 bases between. CDR1 is WSHSY, CDR2 SAAADI, per germline. The CDR3 contains 15 residues.

V is TRBV28 and J is TRBJ2-5, with 10 positions matching TRBD1. Germline CDR1 reads MDHEN; CDR2 reads SYDVKM. The CDR3 has 14 amino acids. The J segment lost 6 bases and the V segment lost 2 bases, leaving 3 bases of the junction unmatched. CDR3 nucleotides: TGTGCCAGCAGTTTAGGGACAGGGGAGAAGACCCAGTACTTC. Translation gives CASSLGTGEKTQYF. Together with reference TRBV28 and TRBJ2-5, the CDR3 gives the full variable domain: DVKVTQSSRYLVKRTGEKVFLECVQDMDHENMFWYRQDPGLGLRLIYFSYDVKMKEKGDIPEGYSVSREKKERFSLILESASTNQTSMYLCASSLGTGEKTQYFGPGTRLLVL.

This clone was seen a handful of times. The chain has TRBV5-1 and TRBJ2-7; D call uncertain. Trimming shortened V by 0 bases and J by 7 bases, and 8 bases separated the two germline ends. CDR3 size: 12 residues. Germline CDR1 SGHRS, CDR2 YFSETQ. Here the CDR3 reads CASSLGVGEQYF. For the CDR3, the DNA is TGCGCCAGCAGCTTGGGAGTGGGAGAGCAGTACTTC.

The genes are TRBV6-1 and TRBJ1-4; 9 bases agree with TRBD1. Trimming at V came to 7 bases and at J to 0 bases, leaving 3 bases not matched to a gene. CDR1 is MNHNS, CDR2 SASEGT, per germline. The CDR3 has 15 residues. CDR3 coding DNA: TGTGCCAGCAAACAGGGGGCTTCAACTAATGAAAAACTGTTTTTT. Protein product: CASKQGASTNEKLFF.

This chain connects TRBV5-1 to TRBJ1-1; D unclear. The length of the CDR3 is 13 residues. Germline assignment: CDR1 SGHRS and CDR2 YFSETQ. Trimming left V 4 bases short and J 2 bases short, with 9 bases between. CDR3 nucleotides: TGCGCCAGCAGCCTTAGTACTAACACTGAAGCTTTCTTT. Amino acid sequence: CASSLSTNTEAFF.

The chain links TRBV7-9 to TRBJ2-4; D is tentatively TRBD1 or TRBD2 (5 bases each). Trimming removed 5 bases at V and 6 bases at J, with 14 bases between. The CDR3 contains 14 residues. Per the germline V gene, CDR1 is SEHNR and CDR2 is FQNEAQ (reference sequence). DNA of the CDR3: TGTGCCAGCAGCCCGCCTCGAGGGGTAAACATTCAGTACTTC. Translated, it gives CASSPPRGVNIQYF. Combining the CDR3 with reference TRBV7-9 and TRBJ2-4 gives the whole variable domain DTGVSQNPRHKITKRGQNVTFRCDPISEHNRLYWYRQTLGQGPEFLTYFQNEAQLEKSRLLSDRFSAERPKGSFSTLEIQRTEQGDSAMYLCASSPPRGVNIQYFGAGTRLSVL.

CDR3 in DNA: TGTGCCAGCAGCTTGCCGTGGCAGGGAGGCTATGGCTACACCTTC. This encodes CASSLPWQGGYGYTF. The genes are TRBV5-8 and TRBJ1-2; weak D call: TRBD1 (5 bases). The CDR3 covers 15 residues. V was clipped by 1 base and J by 4 bases, with 14 bases between them. The V gene's germline CDR1 is SGHTS and CDR2 YDEGEE.

The genes are TRBV2 and TRBJ1-5, with D unresolved. V lost 5 bases and J 4 bases, leaving 9 bases between the germline ends. CDR3 length: 13 amino acids. From germline, CDR1 is SNHLY and CDR2 FYNNEI. The CDR3 here is CASSLGINQPQHF. The CDR3 DNA sequence: TGTGCCAGCAGTCTGGGCATTAATCAGCCCCAGCATTTT.

The V and J genes are TRBV6-6 and TRBJ2-1; D gene ambiguous. The CDR3 totals 15 residues. Trimming shortened V by 8 bases and J by 4 bases, and 18 bases separated the two germline ends. The V gene's germline CDR1 is MNHNY and CDR2 SVGAGI (reference sequence). The CDR3 bases are TGTGCCAGCTACGTGGCCCCGGACGCGTACAATGAGCAGTTCTTC. It is translated as CASYVAPDAYNEQFF.

The chain has TRBV7-2 and TRBJ2-1; 7 nucleotides match TRBD2. There are 14 residues in the CDR3. The germline V gene has CDR1 SGHTA and CDR2 FQGNSA. Germline trimming cut 5 bases from V and 3 bases from J; bases unmatched to any gene: 4. The CDR3 DNA is TGTGCCAGCAGCCAGCTAGCGGACTACAATGAGCAGTTCTTC. Translated, it gives CASSQLADYNEQFF.

This clone has just one count. V gene TRBV19 combines with J gene TRBJ1-3; D not certain. The germline gives CDR1 LNHDA, CDR2 SQIVND (reference sequence). The CDR3 contains 14 residues. Trimming took 9 bases from V and 0 from J, leaving 12 bases between them. The CDR3, as DNA: TGTGCCAGCGAGACCCCTTTCTCTGGAAACACCATATATTTT. This sequence encodes CASETPFSGNTIYF. Filled out from reference TRBV19 and TRBJ1-3, the complete variable domain reads DGGITQSPKYLFRKEGQNVTLSCEQNLNHDAMYWYRQDPGQGLRLIYYSQIVNDFQKGDIAEGYSVSREKKESFPLTVTSAQKNPTAFYLCASETPFSGNTIYFGEGSWLTVV.

The chain joins TRBV5-8 to TRBJ2-4; 11 nucleotides line up with TRBD1. This CDR3 has 15 amino acids. CDR1 and CDR2 from the germline V gene are SGHTS and YDEGEE. Trimming cost V 4 bases and J 7 bases; bases outside gene matches: 7. This chain's CDR3 is CASSRGTGGWNIQYF. The CDR3, as DNA: TGTGCCAGCAGCCGTGGGACAGGGGGTTGGAACATTCAGTACTTC.